Below are 19 T cell receptor beta chains sequenced from a single sample in a study of Ad26.COV2.S vaccination and SARS-CoV-2 variants. Treatment of the sample: some 20 received Ad26.COV2.S at low or high dose, single or two shots; 5 received placebo; per-sample allocation not given. Samples analyzed were those drawn on day 63 after the first vaccine or placebo injection. Sequencing used immunoSEQ multiplex PCR; TCRdb keeps in-frame clones, though not all of them. The sample lists approximately 480,000 clones; around 85% were seen once. The sample consisted of peripheral blood, taken in a trial of Ad26.COV2.S vaccine versus placebo. The receptors shown here come from a person between 18 and 60 years old who received the Ad26.COV2.S COVID-19 vaccine or a placebo.

This clone was seen only once. This CDR3 is also generated by other DNA sequences in the sample. The V and J genes are TRBV28 and TRBJ2-7; 11 bases agree with TRBD1. This CDR3 has 16 residues. J was trimmed by 8 bases and V by 9 bases; bases with no gene match: 18. Per germline, CDR1 MDHEN and CDR2 SYDVKM. The CDR3 protein is CASSTYTGGQGAKQYF. Here the CDR3 DNA reads TGTGCCAGTAGCACCTATACGGGTGGACAGGGGGCCAAGCAGTACTTC.

As DNA, the CDR3 is TGTGCCTGGAGTGCTAGGACAGACACTGAAGCTTTCTTT. Its translation: CAWSARTDTEAFF. The chain uses TRBV30 and TRBJ1-1, with D perhaps matching TRBD1 (6 bases). The CDR3 consists of 13 residues. V gave up 1 base and J gave up 3 bases, with 9 bases separating them. Germline V gives CDR1 GTSNPN, CDR2 SVGIG (reference sequence).

The chain recombines TRBV2 with TRBJ2-7; D not certain. Per germline, CDR1 SNHLY and CDR2 FYNNEI. The CDR3 sequence is 11 residues long. Trimming shortened V by 6 bases and J by 3 bases, and 6 bases separated the two germline ends. The CDR3 DNA is TGTGCCAGCAGGGATAACTACGAGCAGTACTTC. Translating it yields CASRDNYEQYF.

This chain links TRBV5-1 with TRBJ2-3; 11 bases are shared with TRBD2. CDR3 length: 16 amino acids. V was pared by 4 bases and J by 0 bases, with 4 bases of the junction left unmatched. Germline V gene sequence: CDR1 SGHRS, CDR2 YFSETQ. The CDR3 here is CASSLRTSGSTDTQYF. In nucleotides, the CDR3 is TGCGCCAGCAGCCTCAGGACTAGCGGGAGCACAGATACGCAGTATTTT.

The chain is built from TRBV7-2 and TRBJ1-5; TRBD1 aligns across 9 bases. V was pared by 4 bases and J by 5 bases, with 6 bases of the junction left unmatched. The CDR3 is 15 residues long. Per germline, CDR1 SGHTA and CDR2 FQGNSA. The CDR3 sequence is CASSSGTGRYQPQHF. CDR3 sequence (DNA): TGTGCCAGCAGCTCCGGGACAGGGAGATATCAGCCCCAGCATTTT.

The rearrangement uses TRBV10-3 and TRBJ1-4; no definite D call. Germline CDR1 and CDR2: ENHRY and SYGVKD. The length of the CDR3 is 14 residues. V lost 3 bases and J 10 bases, leaving 15 bases between the germline ends. The CDR3 nucleotides are TGTGCCATCAGTGACTCGCGCGCGCCCCGAAAACTGTTTTTT. As protein: CAISDSRAPRKLFF.

The gene calls are TRBV30 and TRBJ2-2; 9 positions match TRBD1. CDR3 length equals 13 residues. With 3 bases clipped from V and 5 bases from J, the junction kept 1 base outside the gene matches. Germline loops: CDR1 GTSNPN, CDR2 SVGIG (reference sequence). In nucleotides, the CDR3 is TGTGCCTGGAGAGACAGGGGGACCGGGGAGCTGTTTTTT. Its translation is CAWRDRGTGELFF.

The V call is TRBV30, the J call TRBJ1-1; tentatively, D is TRBD1 (5 bases). The V and J ends lost 3 bases and 0 bases respectively, with 14 bases between them. CDR1 GTSNPN and CDR2 SVGIG come from the germline V gene (reference sequence). The CDR3 spans 15 residues. The CDR3 sequence is CAWSEGTGMNTEAFF. CDR3 nucleotides: TGTGCCTGGAGCGAAGGGACCGGGATGAACACTGAAGCTTTCTTT.

In its sample, this clone was seen once. The CDR3 coding sequence is TGTGCCAGCAGTTATGGGAGGGCCGGACAGTTCTTC. Its protein product is CASSYGRAGQFF. The chain joins TRBV6-2 or TRBV6-3 to TRBJ2-1; 7 bases line up with TRBD2. V gave up 3 bases and J gave up 13 bases; unmatched junction bases: 6. Germline CDR1 reads MNHEY; CDR2 reads SVGEGT. CDR3 length equals 12 residues.

The chain has TRBV5-1 and TRBJ1-1, with TRBD1 matching over 8 bases. Germline trimming cut 0 bases from V and 7 bases from J; bases unmatched to any gene: 8. The CDR3 contains 15 residues. Germline V CDR1 and CDR2: SGHRS, YFSETQ. CDR3 nucleotides: TGCGCCAGCAGCTTGGGGGCAGGGGGCGCCGGTGAAGCTTTCTTT. Amino acid sequence: CASSLGAGGAGEAFF.

This clone was counted once. The chain combines TRBV2 with TRBJ2-1, with D unresolved. This CDR3 comprises 11 residues. Germline V gene sequence: CDR1 SNHLY, CDR2 FYNNEI. Trimming left V 5 bases short and J 9 bases short, with 8 bases between. CDR3 amino acids: CASSSWVEQFF. CDR3 nucleotide sequence: TGTGCCAGCAGTTCGTGGGTTGAGCAGTTCTTC.

This chain connects TRBV12-5 to TRBJ1-2; no clear D gene. The CDR3 runs 13 residues. The V end was cut by 7 bases, the J end by 3 bases, with 12 bases between. Germline CDR1 is LGHNT and CDR2 is FRNRAP. In DNA, the CDR3 is TGTGCTAGTGCCCGGGCAGGTGACTATGGCTACACCTTC. Residues: CASARAGDYGYTF. The whole variable domain, filled in from reference TRBV12-5 and TRBJ1-2, reads DARVTQTPRHKVTEMGQEVTMRCQPILGHNTVFWYRQTMMQGLELLAYFRNRAPLDDSGMPKDRFSAEMPDATLATLKIQPSEPRDSAVYFCASARAGDYGYTFGSGTRLTVV.

This chain uses TRBV2 with TRBJ1-1; no reliable D call. Trimming took 3 bases from V and 7 from J, leaving 3 bases between them. The germline V gene encodes CDR1 SNHLY and CDR2 FYNNEI. The CDR3 contains 10 residues. Written as DNA, the CDR3 is TGTGCCAGCAGTGACCGTGAAGCTTTCTTT. Translation: CASSDREAFF.

This sequence joins TRBV6-5 and TRBJ1-5, with TRBD1 identical over 11 bases. Trimming took 6 bases from V and 7 from J; bases not matched to a gene: 8. The CDR3 loop spans 15 amino acids. Per the germline V gene, CDR1 is MNHEY and CDR2 is SVGAGI. Here the CDR3 reads CASSPGTGGYQPQHF. CDR3 nucleotide sequence: TGTGCCAGCAGCCCCGGGACAGGGGGATACCAGCCCCAGCATTTT.

The rearrangement joins TRBV6-1 to TRBJ1-5; D unclear. This CDR3 contains 14 residues. V lost 5 bases, J lost 4 bases, and 12 bases lay in between. The V gene's germline CDR1 is MNHNS and CDR2 SASEGT. The CDR3 sequence: CASSWAASNQPQHF. CDR3 sequence (DNA): TGTGCCAGCAGTTGGGCAGCGTCTAATCAGCCCCAGCATTTT.

The V and J genes are TRBV5-4 and TRBJ1-2, with D uncertain. The CDR3 is 13 amino acids. The germline V gene encodes CDR1 SGHNT and CDR2 YYREEE (reference sequence). V lost 4 bases, J lost 2 bases, and 9 bases lay in between. DNA of the CDR3: TGTGCCAGCAGCGTATACAGAAACTATGGCTACACCTTC. Amino acids: CASSVYRNYGYTF.

This chain connects TRBV9 to TRBJ2-1; D not resolved. Per the germline V gene, CDR1 is SGDLS and CDR2 is YYNGEE. The CDR3 contains 14 residues. V lost 0 bases, J lost 7 bases, and 11 bases lay in between. The CDR3 reads CASSVDLMGNEQFF. The CDR3 DNA reads as TGTGCCAGCAGCGTAGATCTTATGGGGAATGAGCAGTTCTTC.

The CDR3 coding sequence is TGTGCCAGCAGTTTCAGGGGGGGATTTGGCTACACCTTC. Amino acid sequence: CASSFRGGFGYTF. This chain uses TRBV28 with TRBJ1-2; 7 bases line up with TRBD1. The CDR3 extends over 13 amino acids. The junction had 5 bases not matched to a gene; V was cut back by 3 bases and J by 7 bases. Germline CDR1 reads MDHEN; CDR2 reads SYDVKM.

The chain links TRBV5-3 to TRBJ1-2, with no clear D. TRBV5-3 is known as an ORF, though its function is uncertain. With 4 bases removed from V and 10 bases from J, the gap between germline ends came to 20 bases. This CDR3 comprises 14 residues. CDR3 nucleotides: TGTGCCAGAAGCCCCCGTCAAGGACCTCTTGCCTACACCTTC. Protein: CARSPRQGPLAYTF.